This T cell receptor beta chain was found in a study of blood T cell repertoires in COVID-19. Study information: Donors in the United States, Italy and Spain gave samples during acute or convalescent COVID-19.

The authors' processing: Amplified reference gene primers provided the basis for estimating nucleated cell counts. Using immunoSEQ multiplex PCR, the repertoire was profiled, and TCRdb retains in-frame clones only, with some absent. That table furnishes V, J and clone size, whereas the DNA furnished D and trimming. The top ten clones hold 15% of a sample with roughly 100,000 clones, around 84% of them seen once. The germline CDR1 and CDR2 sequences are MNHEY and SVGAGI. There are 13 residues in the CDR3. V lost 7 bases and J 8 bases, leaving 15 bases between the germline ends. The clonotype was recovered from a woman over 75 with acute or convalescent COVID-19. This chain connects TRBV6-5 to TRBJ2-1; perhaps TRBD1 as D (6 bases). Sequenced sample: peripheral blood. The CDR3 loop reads CASTLRAGDEQFF. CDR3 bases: TGTGCCAGCACCCTTCGAGCAGGGGATGAGCAGTTCTTC.